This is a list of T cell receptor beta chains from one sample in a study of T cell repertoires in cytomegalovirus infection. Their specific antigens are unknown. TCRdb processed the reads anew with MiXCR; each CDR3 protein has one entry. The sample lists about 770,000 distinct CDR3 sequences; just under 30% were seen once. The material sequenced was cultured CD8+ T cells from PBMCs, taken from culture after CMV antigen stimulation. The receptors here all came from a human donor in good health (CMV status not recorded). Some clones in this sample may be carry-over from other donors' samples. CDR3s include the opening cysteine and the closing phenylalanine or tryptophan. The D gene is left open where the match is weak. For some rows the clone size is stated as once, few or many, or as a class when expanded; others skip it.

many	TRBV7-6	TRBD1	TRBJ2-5	CASSTRQGQETQYF	TGTGCCAGCAGCACCCGACAGGGACAAGAGACCCAGTACTTC
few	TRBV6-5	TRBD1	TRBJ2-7	CASSYSWTGSYEQYF	TGTGCCAGCAGTTACTCGTGGACAGGGAGTTACGAGCAGTACTTC
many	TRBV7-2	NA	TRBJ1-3	CASSPSTGYRGNTIYF	TGTGCCAGCAGCCCCAGTACAGGGTATCGTGGAAACACCATATATTTT
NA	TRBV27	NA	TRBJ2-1	CASSLSTKEQFF	TGTGCCAGCAGTTTATCGACAAAGGAGCAGTTCTTC
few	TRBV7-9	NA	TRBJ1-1	CASSLSHSLNTEAFF	TGTGCCAGCAGCTTATCCCACAGTCTGAACACTGAAGCTTTCTTT
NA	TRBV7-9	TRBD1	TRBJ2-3	CASSSRTGPSTDTQYF	TGTGCCAGCAGCTCCAGGACAGGACCGAGCACAGATACGCAGTATTTT
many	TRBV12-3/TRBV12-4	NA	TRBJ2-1	CASSFWGAKNEQFF	TGTGCCAGCAGTTTTTGGGGGGCGAAGAATGAGCAGTTCTTC
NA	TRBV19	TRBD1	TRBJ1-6	CASLPGQKSSYNSPLHF	TGTGCCAGCTTACCGGGACAGAAAAGCTCCTATAATTCACCCCTCCACTTT
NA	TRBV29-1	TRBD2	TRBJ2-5	CSVAIRREEKTQYF	TGCAGCGTCGCGATTCGACGGGAGGAAAAGACCCAGTACTTC
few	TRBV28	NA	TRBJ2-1	CASSSILRSGHYNEQFF	TGTGCCAGCAGTTCCATCCTCCGCTCAGGACACTACAATGAGCAGTTCTTC
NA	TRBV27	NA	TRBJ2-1	CASSLSKGDAYNEQFF	TGTGCCAGCAGTTTAAGTAAGGGGGACGCCTACAATGAGCAGTTCTTC
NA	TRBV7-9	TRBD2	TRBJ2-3	CASSSRGSGGPTDTQYF	TGTGCCAGCAGCTCCCGGGGGAGCGGGGGCCCCACAGATACGCAGTATTTT
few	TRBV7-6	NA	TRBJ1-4	CATPLGGNNEKLFF	TGTGCCACCCCCCTGGGGGGGAATAATGAAAAACTGTTTTTT
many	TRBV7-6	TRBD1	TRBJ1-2	CASSGGSDRNYGYTF	TGTGCCAGCAGCGGAGGTTCGGACAGGAACTATGGCTACACCTTC
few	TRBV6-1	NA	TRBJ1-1	CASSEGALNTEAFF	TGTGCCAGCAGTGAAGGGGCGTTGAACACTGAAGCTTTCTTT
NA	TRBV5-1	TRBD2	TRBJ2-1	CASSLVDLAGNNEQFF	TGCGCCAGCAGCTTGGTTGACCTAGCGGGAAACAATGAGCAGTTCTTC
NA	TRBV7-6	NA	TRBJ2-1	CASTEESDHNEQFF	TGTGCCAGCACGGAAGAGTCAGATCACAATGAGCAGTTCTTC
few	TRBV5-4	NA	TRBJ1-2	CASSPGLDPTRYGYTF	TGTGCCAGCAGCCCGGGTCTTGATCCTACGAGGTATGGCTACACCTTC
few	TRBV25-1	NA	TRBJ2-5	CASSEAGRRQETQYF	TGTGCCAGCAGTGAGGCAGGGCGGCGACAAGAGACCCAGTACTTC
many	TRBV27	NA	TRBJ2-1	CASSSRHNEQFF	TGTGCCAGCAGTTCGCGGCACAATGAGCAGTTCTTC
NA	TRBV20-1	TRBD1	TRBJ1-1	CSARDGRTGMTEAFF	TGCAGTGCTAGAGATGGAAGGACAGGGATGACTGAAGCTTTCTTT
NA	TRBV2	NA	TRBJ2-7	CASFGAYYEQYF	TGTGCCAGCTTCGGAGCCTACTACGAGCAGTACTTC
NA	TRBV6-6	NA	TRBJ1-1	CASSYLEANTEAFF	TGTGCCAGCAGTTACTTGGAGGCGAACACTGAAGCTTTCTTT
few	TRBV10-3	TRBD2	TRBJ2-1	CAIRTSGGARNEQFF	TGTGCCATTCGGACTAGCGGGGGGGCGAGGAATGAGCAGTTCTTC
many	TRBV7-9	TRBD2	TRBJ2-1	CASTLGTSGGYNEQFF	TGTGCCAGCACCTTGGGTACTAGCGGGGGATACAATGAGCAGTTCTTC
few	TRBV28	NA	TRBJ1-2	CASSTRGGSNYGYTF	TGTGCCAGCAGTACTCGGGGGGGATCTAACTATGGCTACACCTTC
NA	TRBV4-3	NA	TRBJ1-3	CASSQSRVSGNTIYF	TGCGCCAGCAGCCAAAGCAGAGTCTCTGGAAACACCATATATTTT
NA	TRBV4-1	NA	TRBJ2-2	CASSLRSRTTNTGELFF	TGCGCCAGCAGCCTCCGAAGCAGGACTACAAACACCGGGGAGCTGTTTTTT
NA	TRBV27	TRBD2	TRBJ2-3	CASSLVLADTDTQYF	TGTGCCAGCAGTTTAGTACTAGCGGACACAGATACGCAGTATTTT
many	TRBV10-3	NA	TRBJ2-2	CAILDRGGDTGELFF	TGTGCCATCTTGGATAGGGGGGGTGACACCGGGGAGCTGTTTTTT
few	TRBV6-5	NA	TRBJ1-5	CASSEGPGGNQPQHF	TGTGCCAGCAGTGAAGGCCCGGGGGGTAATCAGCCCCAGCATTTT
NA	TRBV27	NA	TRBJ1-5	CASRTGLYSNQPQHF	TGTGCCAGCAGGACAGGACTCTATAGCAATCAGCCCCAGCATTTT
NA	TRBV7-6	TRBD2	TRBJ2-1	CASSLSGDPYNEQFF	TGTGCCAGCAGCCTCAGCGGGGATCCCTACAATGAGCAGTTCTTC
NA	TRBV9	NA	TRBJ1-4	CASSVGLGSNEKLFF	TGTGCCAGCAGCGTAGGTTTGGGAAGTAATGAAAAACTGTTTTTT
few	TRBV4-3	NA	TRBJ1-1	CASSQTGGFRTEAFF	TGCGCCAGCAGCCAAACCGGGGGCTTTCGCACTGAAGCTTTCTTT
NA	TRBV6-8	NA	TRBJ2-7	CASPGQRSYEQYF	TGTGCCAGTCCGGGACAACGCTCCTACGAGCAGTACTTC
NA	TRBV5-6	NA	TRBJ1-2	CASSLAPEGGYTF	TGTGCCAGCAGCTTGGCGCCGGAGGGGGGCTACACCTTC
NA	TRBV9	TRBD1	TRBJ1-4	CASSTKGQMNEKLFF	TGTGCCAGCAGCACCAAGGGACAGATGAATGAAAAACTGTTTTTT
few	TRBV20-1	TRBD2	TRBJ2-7	CSATSESSYEQYF	TGCAGTGCCACTAGCGAATCCTCCTACGAGCAGTACTTC
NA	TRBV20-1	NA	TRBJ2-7	CSASRGRYSGSGEQYF	TGCAGTGCTAGCAGGGGTCGTTACTCAGGTTCTGGGGAGCAGTACTTC
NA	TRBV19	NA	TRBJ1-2	CASSSWTANYGYTF	TGTGCCAGTAGTTCTTGGACAGCGAACTATGGCTACACCTTC
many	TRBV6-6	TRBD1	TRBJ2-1	CASSYPSDRVNEQFF	TGTGCCAGCAGTTACCCGAGCGACAGGGTCAATGAGCAGTTCTTC
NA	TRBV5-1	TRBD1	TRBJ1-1	CASSLVRGRVGYTEAFF	TGCGCCAGCAGCTTGGTTAGGGGGCGGGTTGGTTATACTGAAGCTTTCTTT
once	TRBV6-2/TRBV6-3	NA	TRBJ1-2	CASSLRPGRTNYGYTF	TGTGCCAGCAGTTTGAGACCTGGACGGACGAACTATGGCTACACCTTC
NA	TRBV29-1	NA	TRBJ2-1	CSALAPSNEQFF	TGCAGCGCCCTAGCACCAAGCAATGAGCAGTTCTTC
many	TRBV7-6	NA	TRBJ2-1	CASSSPGANYNEQFF	TGTGCCAGCAGCTCCCCAGGGGCAAACTACAATGAGCAGTTCTTC
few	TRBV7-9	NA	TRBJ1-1	CASSPPGAATEAFF	TGTGCCAGCAGCCCCCCCGGGGCCGCCACTGAAGCTTTCTTT
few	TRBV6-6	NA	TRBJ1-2	CASSYSRAPADGYGYTF	TGTGCCAGCAGTTACTCGAGGGCCCCAGCAGACGGCTATGGCTACACCTTC
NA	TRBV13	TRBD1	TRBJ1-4	CASSSLGTGDEKLFF	TGTGCCAGCAGCTCCCTTGGGACAGGGGATGAAAAACTGTTTTTT
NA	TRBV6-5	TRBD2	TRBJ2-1	CASSYGPGLAGDEQFF	TGTGCCAGCAGTTACGGGCCGGGACTAGCGGGGGATGAGCAGTTCTTC